These 19 T cell receptor beta chains were all obtained from the same sample, sequenced in a study of shared clonotypes between healthy human individuals. TCRdb's copy holds only in-frame clones and misses some; the assay was immunoSEQ multiplex PCR. This table has about 2.3 million clones, 85% to 95% appearing once. The sample was naive CD4+ T cells from PBMCs. Subset: CD45RA+ positively selected. These receptors were taken from a man younger than 35 in good health. Some clones in this sample may be carry-over from other donors' samples.

The sample holds one count of this clone. The chain links TRBV28 to TRBJ2-4, with 9 bases that match TRBD1. J gave up 1 base and V 6 bases, and 13 bases lay outside the gene matches. The germline CDR1 and CDR2 sequences are MDHEN and SYDVKM. CDR3 length: 18 residues. This CDR3 reads CASSLGGQGITAKNIQYF. CDR3 nucleotides: TGTGCCAGCAGCCTGGGCGGACAGGGGATAACGGCCAAAAACATTCAGTACTTC.

To note about this clone: At one end, the junction sequence differs from germline, possibly due to a read error. The chain couples TRBV29-1 to TRBJ1-4, with D perhaps TRBD1 (6 bases). From germline, CDR1 is SQVTM and CDR2 ANQGSEA. This CDR3 is 14 amino acids long. CDR3 nucleotide sequence: TGCAGCATTGAAGTTAGGGGGAGGCGTGAAAAACTGTTTTTT. It specifies CSIEVRGRREKLFF.

The chain uses TRBV6-1 and TRBJ1-5; D uncertain. Germline V gene lookup returns CDR1 MNHNS and CDR2 SASEGT. The CDR3 is 13 residues long. V dropped 7 bases and J dropped 5 bases, with 12 bases sitting between them. In nucleotides, the CDR3 is TGTGCCAGCATAACAGATCGGTATCAGCCCCAGCATTTT. Translating it yields CASITDRYQPQHF.

The rearrangement joins TRBV11-2 to TRBJ1-2; 9 bases fit TRBD1. The junction had 5 bases not matched to a gene; V was cut back by 7 bases and J by 2 bases. The CDR3 runs to 14 residues. The germline V gene has CDR1 SGHAT and CDR2 FQNNGV. This chain's CDR3 is CASTHRGLNYGYTF. In nucleotides, the CDR3 is TGTGCCAGCACCCACAGGGGGCTGAACTATGGCTACACCTTC.

The rearrangement uses TRBV9 and TRBJ1-3; a weak D match, TRBD1 (5 bases). The CDR3 runs 16 residues. Between the trimmed V and J ends, which lost 3 bases and 7 bases, there was a span of 20 bases. CDR1 is SGDLS, CDR2 YYNGEE, per germline. The CDR3 sequence is CASSATPGRGGNTIYF. DNA for the CDR3: TGTGCCAGCAGCGCGACCCCCGGGAGGGGCGGGAACACCATATATTTT.

In this sample, this clone turned up once. The V and J genes are TRBV5-5 and TRBJ1-1, with D maybe TRBD1 (6 bases). V lost 4 bases and J lost 3, with 13 bases in between. CDR1 and CDR2 from the germline V gene are SGHKS and YYEKEE (reference sequence). The CDR3 extends over 14 amino acids. CDR3 sequence (DNA): TGTGCCAGCAGCCAAGGCCAGGGGTACACTGAAGCTTTCTTT. Amino acids: CASSQGQGYTEAFF.

In its sample, this clone was seen once. The chain is built from TRBV11-2 and TRBJ2-5; 10 nucleotides match TRBD2. The ends lost 6 bases at V and 5 bases at J; junction bases unmatched: 9. CDR3 size: 15 residues. The germline V gene has CDR1 SGHAT and CDR2 FQNNGV. This CDR3 reads CASRPAGGHGETQYF. DNA for the CDR3: TGTGCCAGCAGGCCAGCGGGAGGGCACGGCGAGACCCAGTACTTC.

The chain joins TRBV19 to TRBJ1-2; D not resolved. CDR3 length: 14 residues. Between the trimmed V and J ends, which lost 0 bases and 3 bases, there was a span of 8 bases. CDR1 LNHDA and CDR2 SQIVND come from the germline V gene (reference sequence). CDR3 nucleotides: TGTGCCAGTAGTATAGAGCCCGCCTACTATGGCTACACCTTC. Amino acid sequence: CASSIEPAYYGYTF.

This sequence joins TRBV6-1 and TRBJ1-2; D is uncertain. The CDR3 loop spans 14 amino acids. Looked up from germline, CDR1 is MNHNS and CDR2 is SASEGT. V lost 1 base to trimming and J lost 4 bases, with 10 bases between them. The CDR3 region has the DNA TGTGCCAGCAGTGAAGTTGAGACGGTCTATGGCTACACCTTC. Protein sequence: CASSEVETVYGYTF.

The chain carries TRBV5-6 and TRBJ1-1; D unresolved. This CDR3 has 14 amino acids. The V gene lost 4 bases and the J gene lost 5 bases, with 15 bases spanning the gap. Germline V gives CDR1 SGHDT, CDR2 YYEEEE. The CDR3 nucleotides read TGTGCCAGCAGCCGGGCGGTGCGTGGGACTGAAGCTTTCTTT. This gives the protein CASSRAVRGTEAFF.

The chain couples TRBV11-2 to TRBJ2-7; D may correspond to TRBD1 or TRBD2 (5 bases each). CDR3 length equals 14 residues. Trimming removed 3 bases from V and 6 bases from J, with 15 bases in between. The germline V gene has CDR1 SGHAT and CDR2 FQNNGV. The CDR3 DNA sequence: TGTGCCAGCAGCTTTCTCGGACTTGGGGGCGAGCAGTACTTC. This sequence encodes CASSFLGLGGEQYF. The full variable domain, rest sourced from reference TRBV11-2 and TRBJ2-7, is EAGVAQSPRYKIIEKRQSVAFWCNPISGHATLYWYQQILGQGPKLLIQFQNNGVVDDSQLPKDRFSAERLKGVDSTLKIQPAKLEDSAVYLCASSFLGLGGEQYFGPGTRLTVT.

This chain uses TRBV7-5 with TRBJ2-6; whether TRBD1, the table's D call, matches the DNA was not checked. TRBV7-5 is an annotated pseudogene. This CDR3 spans 17 amino acids. The CDR3 bases are TGTGCCAGAAGCACCGGACAGGGGGCGTTTGGGGCCAACGTCCTGACTTTC. Translating gives CARSTGQGAFGANVLTF.

This sequence joins TRBV21-1 and TRBJ2-7; TRBD1, the table's D call, lacks a check against the DNA. TRBV21-1 is listed as a pseudogene. There are 13 residues in the CDR3. The CDR3 nucleotides read TGTGCCAGCAGCACCCGACAGGGACACGAGCAGTACTTC. This gives the protein CASSTRQGHEQYF.

V gene TRBV28 combines with J gene TRBJ2-2, with D unresolved. The germline gives CDR1 MDHEN, CDR2 SYDVKM. Trimming shortened V by 8 bases and J by 4 bases, and 14 bases separated the two germline ends. The CDR3 has 14 amino acids. CDR3 coding DNA: TGTGCCAGCGTGGTTGAGGTCGCCACCGGGGAGCTGTTTTTT. Its protein is CASVVEVATGELFF.

This clone appeared a single time. The chain joins TRBV4-3 to TRBJ1-2; D uncertain. V dropped 4 bases and J dropped 4 bases, with 16 bases sitting between them. This CDR3 has 15 residues. Germline V gene data show CDR1 as LGHNA and CDR2 as YSLEER. The CDR3 is CASSRVFGQSYGYTF. The DNA of the CDR3 is TGCGCCAGCAGCCGCGTTTTCGGGCAGAGCTATGGCTACACCTTC.

The chain uses TRBV6-5 and TRBJ2-7, with a tentative D call TRBD1 (5 bases). Germline CDR1 reads MNHEY; CDR2 reads SVGAGI. This CDR3 region has 14 residues. Trimming removed 6 bases at V and 4 bases at J, with 16 bases between. CDR3 sequence reads: CASSPSAGWYEQYF. The CDR3 DNA follows: TGTGCCAGCAGCCCGAGCGCAGGGTGGTACGAGCAGTACTTC.

The V and J genes are TRBV7-3 and TRBJ2-3; unclear D gene. V was trimmed by 4 bases and J by 4 bases, leaving 12 bases between them. CDR3 length: 14 residues. Germline V gene lookup returns CDR1 SGHTA and CDR2 FQGTGA. Written as DNA, the CDR3 is TGTGCCAGCAGCTCCCGAAGAGTCTCAGATACGCAGTATTTT. Encoded protein: CASSSRRVSDTQYF.

This chain connects TRBV28 to TRBJ1-2, with a tentative D call TRBD1 (6 bases). The CDR3 is 14 amino acids. Trimming shortened V by 8 bases and J by 5 bases, and 18 bases separated the two germline ends. CDR1 and CDR2 from the germline V gene are MDHEN and SYDVKM. The CDR3 here is CASLGQRQGYGYTF. DNA for the CDR3: TGTGCCAGCTTGGGGCAGCGTCAGGGGTATGGCTACACCTTC.

The chain links TRBV4-1 to TRBJ2-3; TRBD2 matches at 9 bases. The CDR3 is 19 amino acids. J gave up 0 bases and V 4 bases, and 14 bases lay outside the gene matches. Germline assignment: CDR1 MGHRA and CDR2 YSYEKL. CDR3 sequence (DNA): TGCGCCAGCAGCCCCTCCCCCGTCGCGGGAGGGGTTAGCACAGATACGCAGTATTTT. Translated: CASSPSPVAGGVSTDTQYF.